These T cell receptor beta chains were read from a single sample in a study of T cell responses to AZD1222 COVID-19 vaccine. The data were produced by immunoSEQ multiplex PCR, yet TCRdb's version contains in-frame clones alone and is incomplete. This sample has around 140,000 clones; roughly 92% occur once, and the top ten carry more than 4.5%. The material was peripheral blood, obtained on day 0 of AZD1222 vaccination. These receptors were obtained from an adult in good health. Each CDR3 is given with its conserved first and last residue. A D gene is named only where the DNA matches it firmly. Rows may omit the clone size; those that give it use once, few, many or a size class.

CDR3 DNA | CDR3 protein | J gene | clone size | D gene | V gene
TGTGCCAGCAGGGACTCAAGCTCCTACAATGAGCAGTTCTTC | CASRDSSSYNEQFF | TRBJ2-1 | - | - | TRBV28
TGTGCCAGCAGCTTCCAGCGGGGGCTCTACGAGCAGTACTTC | CASSFQRGLYEQYF | TRBJ2-7 | - | TRBD2 | TRBV7-2
TGTGCCAGCAGCCCCGAATTTGGGGATACGCAGTATTTT | CASSPEFGDTQYF | TRBJ2-3 | - | - | TRBV7-9
TGCGCCAGCAGTCAACAGGGGCCCGAGACCCAGTACTTC | CASSQQGPETQYF | TRBJ2-5 | once | TRBD1 | TRBV5-1
TGTGCCAGTAGTACGGGACTAGCGGGAGGTTCAGCCTACGAGCAGTACTTC | CASSTGLAGGSAYEQYF | TRBJ2-7 | - | TRBD2 | TRBV19
TGCGCCAGCAGCTTGGTCGGTGTACAGGGACAAGAGACCCAGTACTTC | CASSLVGVQGQETQYF | TRBJ2-5 | - | - | TRBV5-1
TGCAGCGTTCACAGGGACGAAAACATTCAGTACTTC | CSVHRDENIQYF | TRBJ2-4 | - | - | TRBV29-1
TGTGCCAGCAGTTTATCCACCGGGACAGGGGTCTCGGAAGCTTTCTTT | CASSLSTGTGVSEAFF | TRBJ1-1 | - | TRBD1 | TRBV6-5
TGTGCCAGCAGCCCGCGGGCGGGAGGGTCCTACGAGCAGTACTTC | CASSPRAGGSYEQYF | TRBJ2-7 | - | TRBD2 | TRBV2
TGTGCCAGCACCTTCGATCCTAGCGGGAGTGAAACTTCTTACGAGCAGTACTTC | CASTFDPSGSETSYEQYF | TRBJ2-7 | - | TRBD2 | TRBV28
TGTGCCAGTGGCGGTCCGGGGGGGATTAATGAGCAGTTCTTC | CASGGPGGINEQFF | TRBJ2-1 | many | TRBD2 | TRBV11-2
TGTGCCAGCAGCTTGGCCCTGAGGGATGAAAAACTGTTTTTT | CASSLALRDEKLFF | TRBJ1-4 | - | - | TRBV5-6
TGTGCCAGCAGCTTAGTGGGACTAGTTCTCCCCGATCATGACAATGAGCAGTTCTTC | CASSLVGLVLPDHDNEQFF | TRBJ2-1 | - | TRBD2 | TRBV7-9
TGTGCCACCAGCAGAGATCTAACAGGAGACCTCAATCAGCCCCAGCATTTT | CATSRDLTGDLNQPQHF | TRBJ1-5 | - | - | TRBV15
TGTGCCACTCGAAAGACAGGGTTCTATGGCTACACCTTC | CATRKTGFYGYTF | TRBJ1-2 | - | TRBD1 | TRBV2
TGTGCCAGCAGTACTAGCGGGGGGGCGACTGAGCAGTTCTTC | CASSTSGGATEQFF | TRBJ2-1 | once | TRBD2 | TRBV7-9
TGTGCCAGCAATCCCTACCGTCCCTACAATGAGCAGTTCTTC | CASNPYRPYNEQFF | TRBJ2-1 | - | - | TRBV28
TGTGCCAGTAGTATGGGGGGGGTGAACACTGAAGCTTTCTTT | CASSMGGVNTEAFF | TRBJ1-1 | few | - | TRBV19
TGTGCCAGCAGTTATTCGAATGTTGGGGATAATTCACCCCTCCACTTT | CASSYSNVGDNSPLHF | TRBJ1-6 | - | - | TRBV6-5
TGTGCCACCAGCGGCCCGGGGGGTAGCAATCAGCCCCAGCATTTT | CATSGPGGSNQPQHF | TRBJ1-5 | - | - | TRBV15
TGTGCCAGCAGCTTGACTAGCGGCACCGGGGAGCTGTTTTTT | CASSLTSGTGELFF | TRBJ2-2 | - | TRBD2 | TRBV7-2
TGCGCCAGCAGCCCGGGACAGATCTCCTACGAGCAGTACTTC | CASSPGQISYEQYF | TRBJ2-7 | - | TRBD1 | TRBV5-1
TGTGCCAGCGGGTATCAGCGGGGGGCGGAGACCCAGTACTTC | CASGYQRGAETQYF | TRBJ2-5 | - | TRBD2 | TRBV5-6
TGCGCCAGCAGCCGCGACAGCTACCAAGAGACCCAGTACTTC | CASSRDSYQETQYF | TRBJ2-5 | - | - | TRBV5-1
TGTGCCAGCAGTCCTCACCTCCGTAGGGCTTCTCACACAGATACGCAGTATTTT | CASSPHLRRASHTDTQYF | TRBJ2-3 | - | - | TRBV27
TGTGCCAGCAGGACAGGGGGCATCCGATCACCCCTCCACTTT | CASRTGGIRSPLHF | TRBJ1-6 | - | TRBD1 | TRBV6-5
TGTGCCACCAGCAGTGCTAGGCGGGGGGGTTCCTACGAGCAGTACTTC | CATSSARRGGSYEQYF | TRBJ2-7 | - | TRBD2 | TRBV15
TGTGCCAGCAGCCAAGGAGTTGGAAACACCATATATTTT | CASSQGVGNTIYF | TRBJ1-3 | - | - | TRBV14
TGTGCCAGCAGTCCCGGACAGGGACTGAATGAAAAACTGTTTTTT | CASSPGQGLNEKLFF | TRBJ1-4 | - | TRBD1 | TRBV27
TGTGCCAGCAGCCAAGAAAGGGGGAGCTCCTATAATTCACCCCTCCACTTT | CASSQERGSSYNSPLHF | TRBJ1-6 | - | - | TRBV3-1/TRBV3-2
TGTGCCAGCAGTGAGCGGAGCCGGAGTTTGGAGCAGTTCTTC | CASSERSRSLEQFF | TRBJ2-1 | - | - | TRBV6-1
TGTGCCAGCTCACCCCGTGGACAGAGTTCTGGAAACACCATATATTTT | CASSPRGQSSGNTIYF | TRBJ1-3 | - | - | TRBV18
TGTGCCAGCAGCTTACCAAGGAGCTACGAGCAGTACTTC | CASSLPRSYEQYF | TRBJ2-7 | - | - | TRBV7-2
TGTGCCAGTAGTAGCGGACAGGCCCGAATCGGTGTCAAACTGTTTTTT | CASSSGQARIGVKLFF | TRBJ1-4 | - | TRBD1 | TRBV19
TGTGCCAGCAGCTCACCGGGACGGTTCTCCTACGAGCAGTACTTC | CASSSPGRFSYEQYF | TRBJ2-7 | - | - | TRBV7-8
TGTGCCAGCAGCTTGGCAGGGGGAAACACCATATATTTT | CASSLAGGNTIYF | TRBJ1-3 | - | - | TRBV5-4
TGTGCCATCAGCATCGGACAGGGGCTAAATAATGAGCAGTTCTTC | CAISIGQGLNNEQFF | TRBJ2-1 | once | TRBD1 | TRBV10-3
TGTGCCAGCAGCGGACAGCCCATACGGAACGAGCAGTACTTC | CASSGQPIRNEQYF | TRBJ2-7 | - | - | TRBV3-1/TRBV3-2
TGTGCCAGCAGTACTGGGACAGGGCTGAACACTGAAGCTTTCTTT | CASSTGTGLNTEAFF | TRBJ1-1 | - | TRBD1 | TRBV6-5